Listed below are T cell receptor beta chains from one sample, sequenced in a study of blood T cell repertoires in COVID-19. Using immunoSEQ multiplex PCR, the repertoire was profiled, and TCRdb retains in-frame clones only, with some absent. This table has 310,000 or so clones, around 90% appearing once. Sequencing was done on a sample of PBMCs or T cells enriched from blood (not recorded which). These TCRs come from a woman in her 30s who had recovered from COVID-19. CDR3s include the opening cysteine and the closing phenylalanine or tryptophan. A D gene is named only where the DNA matches it firmly. Expanded clones get a size class; other rows say once, few or many, or leave the size out.

>TRBJ1-4|TRBV7-9|.|.
CASSFVSGTNEKLFF
TGTGCCAGCAGCTTTGTGTCAGGGACTAATGAAAAACTGTTTTTT
>TRBJ1-1|TRBV7-6|.|.
CASSPLTGENTEAFF
TGTGCCAGCAGCCCATTGACAGGAGAGAACACTGAAGCTTTCTTT
>TRBJ2-5|TRBV28|.|few
CASSFYRGRETQYF
TGTGCCAGCAGTTTCTACAGAGGGAGGGAGACCCAGTACTTC
>TRBJ2-5|TRBV10-3|TRBD1|.
CATGGQQETQYF
TGTGCCACTGGGGGACAGCAAGAGACCCAGTACTTC
>TRBJ2-7|TRBV14|TRBD2|.
CASSQALAGDYEQYF
TGTGCCAGCAGCCAAGCACTAGCGGGAGACTACGAGCAGTACTTC
>TRBJ2-5|TRBV7-2|.|.
CASSLNRPRQSQETQYF
TGTGCCAGCAGCTTAAACCGTCCGAGACAGTCCCAAGAGACCCAGTACTTC
>TRBJ2-7|TRBV29-1|.|.
CSVRTGKIYEQYF
TGCAGCGTACGGACGGGGAAGATCTACGAGCAGTACTTC
>TRBJ2-7|TRBV4-3|TRBD1|.
CASSQEWRGTGGYEQYF
TGCGCCAGCAGCCAAGAGTGGAGAGGGACAGGGGGCTACGAGCAGTACTTC
>TRBJ2-3|TRBV9|TRBD2|.
CASSPSGRADTQYF
TGTGCCAGCAGCCCCAGCGGGAGGGCAGATACGCAGTATTTT
>TRBJ2-3|TRBV18|TRBD2|.
CASSPLAGMTDTQYF
TGTGCCAGCTCACCCCTAGCGGGAATGACAGATACGCAGTATTTT
>TRBJ1-2|TRBV10-3|.|.
CAISERGTNYGYTF
TGTGCCATCAGTGAGAGGGGGACTAACTATGGCTACACCTTC
>TRBJ2-1|TRBV11-3|TRBD2|.
CASSLATGGGRVGEQFF
TGTGCCAGCAGCTTAGCGACGGGAGGAGGGAGGGTCGGGGAGCAGTTCTTC
>TRBJ2-7|TRBV19|.|.
CASSIGLETPYEQYF
TGTGCCAGTAGTATTGGGTTGGAGACCCCCTACGAGCAGTACTTC